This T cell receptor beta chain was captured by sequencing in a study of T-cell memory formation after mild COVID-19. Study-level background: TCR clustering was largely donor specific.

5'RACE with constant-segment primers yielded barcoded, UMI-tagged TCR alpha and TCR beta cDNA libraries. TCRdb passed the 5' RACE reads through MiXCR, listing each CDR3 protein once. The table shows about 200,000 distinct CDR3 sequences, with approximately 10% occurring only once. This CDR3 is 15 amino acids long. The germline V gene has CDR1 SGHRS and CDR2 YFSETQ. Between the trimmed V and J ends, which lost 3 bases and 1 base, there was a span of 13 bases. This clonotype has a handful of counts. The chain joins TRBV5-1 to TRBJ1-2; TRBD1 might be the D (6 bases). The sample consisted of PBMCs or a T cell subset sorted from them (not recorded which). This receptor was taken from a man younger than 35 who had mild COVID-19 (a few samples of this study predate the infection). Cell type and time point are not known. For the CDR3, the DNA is TGCGCCAGCAGCTCATCCGGGACACTTAACTATGGCTACACCTTC. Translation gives CASSSSGTLNYGYTF.